This T cell receptor beta chain was captured in a study of blood T cell repertoires in COVID-19 (dated by TCRdb to 2018 to 2021). Regarding the study in general: Samples from collaborators originated in the United States, Italy and Spain and spanned both the acute and convalescent phases of COVID-19. The material from the prospective study consisted of cDNA or gDNA derived from T cells, B-cell-depleted T cells, or PBMCs. Deeply sampled blood TCRbeta repertoires from subjects exposed to, actively infected with, or recovered from COVID-19 were included in the dataset. The repertoires were made available in a free public database intended to serve as a resource for research on the immune response to SARS-CoV-2. Samples came from the ongoing ImmuneRACE study (first 160 participants) plus 1,254 subjects from 6 global collaborators. Sample metadata almost always included a de-identified subject ID, COVID-19 status, age in years and sex. HLA class I and class II types, where available, came from metadata supplied by the sample provider rather than from assay-based typing. What the work shows at the level of the full study, not this receptor alone: The quantity of clinical and demographic metadata differed by source and by participant and was supplied without curation.

As regards this clone: Its antigen remains unidentified. No much larger clone is present one base from it, and per-base qualities are unavailable.

One collaborating source in Seattle enrolled patients during active infection and followed them longitudinally through the course of disease. The collaborating institutions used their own protocols to collect whole blood in K2EDTA tubes. For TCRbeta analysis, collaborators shipped samples as frozen whole blood, isolated PBMCs, or DNA extracted from either of those sample types. Reading the germline V gene gives CDR1 SNHLY and CDR2 FYNNEI. V and J lose 11 bases and 1 base, and a span of 14 bases separates them. Spanning cysteine to phenylalanine, the CDR3 consists of 13 amino acids. Only the CDR3 DNA is retained, 39 bases long and in frame from the first base. TCRbeta CDR3 regions were amplified from genomic DNA using the immunoSEQ Assay, a bias-controlled multiplex PCR. Turning to the authors' computational methods: Within the assay, amplification of reference gene primers was used to estimate how many nucleated cells each sample contained. Sequence reads were collapsed and filtered to measure the absolute abundance of every unique TCRbeta CDR3 rearrangement. Productive Simpson clonality was computed per sample as the square root of Simpson's diversity index over productive rearrangements. Drawn from immuneACCESS, this table holds only the in-frame rearrangements with V and J called that TCRdb kept. Clones are partly lost; checked studies trace under half to an unresolved V gene and leave the rest unexplained. V and J calls and clone size come straight from that table; D and trimming were deduced from the DNA. Here the sample has 230,000 or so clones; 90% occur a single time. Around 1.9% of the sample is taken by the ten largest.

This TCR was sampled from a woman in her sixties with COVID-19, enrolled during active disease. The sample was peripheral blood. The sequence is built from TRBV2 and TRBJ1-1; a confident D gene designation cannot be given. The bases are TGTGCCTGTCTCCCCCCAGGGAACACTGAAGCTTTCTTT. The resulting protein is CACLPPGNTEAFF.